Below, 31 T cell receptor beta chains from the same sample are listed, as sequenced in a study of cytomegalovirus exposure and HLA in healthy donors. Primers: 60 Vbeta forward and 13 Jbeta reverse. The protocol was immunoSEQ multiplex PCR, while the TCRdb copy is restricted to in-frame clones and leaves out a portion. Found here are about 260,000 clones, 80% to 90% of them singletons; the top ten hold roughly 2%. The sample was PBMCs. These receptors were taken from a woman aged 40 to 50 in good health and CMV-seropositive.

V is TRBV9 and J is TRBJ2-3, with 10 bases identical to TRBD2. CDR1 and CDR2 (germline): SGDLS, YYNGEE. Losses at the gene ends were 4 bases for V and 3 bases for J; bases not matched to a gene: 8. CDR3 length: 16 amino acids. The DNA for the CDR3 is TGTGCCAGCAGCCCCCGGGCTAGCGGGAGAACAGATACGCAGTATTTT. Its translation is CASSPRASGRTDTQYF.

This clone was seen only a few times. The V gene is TRBV6-5, the J gene TRBJ1-2, with 9 bases identical to TRBD1. The CDR3 runs 15 residues. Germline V lookup: CDR1 MNHEY, CDR2 SVGAGI. Trimming removed 0 bases from V and 4 bases from J; junction bases left unmatched: 3. CDR3 protein: CASSYSGTGTYGYTF. The CDR3 nucleotides read TGTGCCAGCAGTTACTCCGGGACAGGGACCTATGGCTACACCTTC.

This clone occurred a few times. The chain has TRBV7-2 and TRBJ2-7; 7 bases fit TRBD2. The CDR3 is made up of 14 amino acids. V lost 3 bases and J lost 3; bases outside the gene matches: 5. Per germline, CDR1 SGHTA and CDR2 FQGNSA. The CDR3 DNA sequence: TGTGCCAGCAGCTTTTGGCGGGAGAGCTACGAGCAGTACTTC. It is translated as CASSFWRESYEQYF.

The chain carries TRBV7-9 and TRBJ1-3; D gene uncertain. Trimming shortened V by 3 bases and J by 1 base, and 10 bases separated the two germline ends. Germline V gives CDR1 SEHNR, CDR2 FQNEAQ (reference sequence). The length of the CDR3 is 15 residues. CDR3: CASSFLLSSGNTIYF. The CDR3 bases are TGTGCCAGCAGCTTCCTCCTTAGTTCTGGAAACACCATATATTTT.

The chain is built from TRBV7-9 and TRBJ2-5, with a tentative D call TRBD2 (5 bases). The CDR3 runs 14 residues. The V and J ends lost 5 bases and 2 bases respectively, with 12 bases between them. Germline CDR1 reads SEHNR; CDR2 reads FQNEAQ (reference sequence). The DNA of the CDR3 is TGTGCCAGCAGCGCTTCCGGGAATCAAGAGACCCAGTACTTC. Translating it yields CASSASGNQETQYF.

This chain connects TRBV11-2 to TRBJ2-5, with 9 bases that match TRBD2. With V trimmed by 5 bases and J by 5 bases, 12 bases remained unmatched. CDR1 and CDR2 from the germline V gene are SGHAT and FQNNGV. The CDR3 spans 16 residues. For the CDR3, the DNA is TGTGCCAGCAGCCCCCCAGCGGGCGGGAGGGAGGAGACCCAGTACTTC. Translating gives CASSPPAGGREETQYF.

The V call is TRBV28, the J call TRBJ1-1; 8 bases map to TRBD1. CDR3 size: 14 residues. Germline CDR1 and CDR2: MDHEN and SYDVKM. V was pared by 11 bases and J by 5 bases, with 13 bases of the junction left unmatched. The CDR3: CAAQDRGLVTEAFF. CDR3 coding DNA: TGTGCCGCACAAGACAGGGGATTGGTTACTGAAGCTTTCTTT.

Here the CDR3 reads CASRPGQAYEQYF. Written as DNA, the CDR3 is TGCGCCAGCAGACCGGGACAGGCATACGAGCAGTACTTC. The chain combines TRBV10-2 with TRBJ2-7; 8 nucleotides line up with TRBD1. This CDR3 spans 13 amino acids. With V trimmed by 6 bases and J by 4 bases, 5 bases remained unmatched. The germline CDR1 and CDR2 sequences are WSHSY and SAAADI.

This clone was detected only once. This chain links TRBV19 with TRBJ2-7; the match to TRBD2 covers 11 bases. The CDR3 covers 14 residues. The junction had 4 bases not matched to a gene; V was cut back by 7 bases and J by 2 bases. Germline V gives CDR1 LNHDA, CDR2 SQIVND (reference sequence). CDR3 in DNA: TGTGCCAGTACCGGGACTAGCGGAACCTACGAGCAGTACTTC. This encodes CASTGTSGTYEQYF.

The chain has TRBV11-2 and TRBJ1-1; a weak D match, TRBD1 (5 bases). Germline values: CDR1 SGHAT, CDR2 FQNNGV. The CDR3 consists of 15 residues. Trimming cost V 5 bases and J 6 bases, with 19 bases left between them. CDR3 sequence (DNA): TGTGCCAGCAGCGTTCAGGGATCCCAAGTCGCTGAAGCTTTCTTT. This gives the protein CASSVQGSQVAEAFF.

This clone was counted once. The chain has TRBV19 and TRBJ1-1; D not resolved. The CDR3 is 14 residues long. Germline-derived CDR1 and CDR2 are LNHDA and SQIVND (reference sequence). Trimming removed 2 bases from V and 5 bases from J, with 12 bases in between. CDR3 region: CASSISGAGTEAFF. The CDR3 DNA reads TGTGCCAGTAGTATAAGCGGAGCCGGGACTGAAGCTTTCTTT. Full variable domain (missing parts from reference TRBV19 and TRBJ1-1): DGGITQSPKYLFRKEGQNVTLSCEQNLNHDAMYWYRQDPGQGLRLIYYSQIVNDFQKGDIAEGYSVSREKKESFPLTVTSAQKNPTAFYLCASSISGAGTEAFFGQGTRLTVV.

The chain combines TRBV5-6 with TRBJ1-2; no clear D. Trimming cost V 4 bases and J 5 bases, with 15 bases left between them. The CDR3 has 14 residues. CDR1 and CDR2 from the germline V gene are SGHDT and YYEEEE. CDR3 DNA: TGTGCCAGCAGCACGGGATCCACGTCTTATGGCTACACCTTC. This codes for CASSTGSTSYGYTF.

Concerning this clone: The same CDR3 can be traced to other DNA sequences in this sample. The gene calls are TRBV5-1 and TRBJ2-1, with D perhaps TRBD2 (6 bases). Trimming took 1 base from V and 1 from J, leaving 12 bases between them. The CDR3 consists of 16 residues. Germline V gene lookup returns CDR1 SGHRS and CDR2 YFSETQ. The CDR3 nucleotides are TGCGCCAGCAGCTTGAATGTGGGAGGATCCTACAATGAGCAGTTCTTC. Its translation: CASSLNVGGSYNEQFF.

This chain uses TRBV9 with TRBJ1-6; TRBD1 is a possible D gene (6 bases). CDR1 and CDR2 (germline): SGDLS, YYNGEE. The CDR3 has 15 amino acids. Trimming left V 0 bases short and J 5 bases short, with 9 bases between. The DNA of the CDR3 is TGTGCCAGCAGCGTAGCGGACAGCGATAATTCACCCCTCCACTTT. Translation gives CASSVADSDNSPLHF.

The chain has TRBV7-2 and TRBJ2-5; D gene unclear. Germline V lookup: CDR1 SGHTA, CDR2 FQGNSA. CDR3 length equals 12 residues. V was trimmed by 3 bases and J by 5 bases, leaving 7 bases between them. The CDR3 spells CASSFSSETQYF. Here the CDR3 DNA reads TGTGCCAGCAGCTTTTCCTCTGAGACCCAGTACTTC.

Details on this clone: The CDR3 does not close with the conserved phenylalanine or tryptophan, likely indicating a read error. Because the CDR3's place on the DNA is in doubt, the DNA is left out and the CDR3 is given as listed by TCRdb. The rearrangement links TRBV28 to TRBJ2-3; no check of the table's D call, TRBD2, against the DNA was made. Germline-derived CDR1 and CDR2 are MDHEN and SYDVKM. The CDR3 is 12 amino acids in total, end residues counted. The CDR3: CASSSPTSAKRV.

CDR3 bases: TGTGCCTGGACAACAGGGACCTACGAGCAGTACTTC. This translates into CAWTTGTYEQYF. The chain joins TRBV30 to TRBJ2-7; maybe TRBD1 (6 bases). Germline CDR1 reads GTSNPN; CDR2 reads SVGIG (reference sequence). The V gene lost 4 bases and the J gene lost 2 bases, with 9 bases spanning the gap. This CDR3 is 12 amino acids long.

The genes are TRBV28 and TRBJ2-5; TRBD1 agrees at 12 bases. Trimming took 5 bases from V and 5 from J; bases not matched to a gene: 9. The CDR3 totals 16 residues. CDR1 is MDHEN and CDR2 is SYDVKM in the germline V gene. In nucleotides, the CDR3 is TGTGCCAGCAGTGACCCGGGACAGGGGGCTAGGGAGACCCAGTACTTC. This translates into CASSDPGQGARETQYF.

CDR3 sequence reads: CASSYGQGKYEQYF. In DNA form, the CDR3 reads TGCGCCAGCAGCTACGGACAGGGAAAATACGAGCAGTACTTC. The chain combines TRBV4-3 with TRBJ2-7; the match to TRBD1 covers 8 bases. Trimming cost V 5 bases and J 4 bases; bases outside gene matches: 7. Germline values: CDR1 LGHNA, CDR2 YSLEER. CDR3 length: 14 residues.

The sample holds a few counts of this clone. The chain combines TRBV6-5 with TRBJ1-5; D gene uncertain. CDR3 size: 15 residues. The V end was cut by 0 bases, the J end by 7 bases, with 13 bases between. Germline assignment: CDR1 MNHEY and CDR2 SVGAGI. The DNA for the CDR3 is TGTGCCAGCAGTTACTCATGGGGAGGAGAACAGCCCCAGCATTTT. Protein product: CASSYSWGGEQPQHF.

The chain is built from TRBV14 and TRBJ2-5, with a weak D call TRBD1 (6 bases). Trimming shortened V by 0 bases and J by 3 bases, and 14 bases separated the two germline ends. CDR3 length: 16 residues. Germline CDR1 is SGHDN and CDR2 is FVKESK. The CDR3 bases are TGTGCCAGCAGCCAAGATCAGGGGCCTGTGAAAGAGACCCAGTACTTC. This codes for CASSQDQGPVKETQYF.

The chain is built from TRBV27 and TRBJ1-5, with a possible D match to TRBD1 (5 bases). V lost 1 base to trimming and J lost 2 bases, with 12 bases between them. The CDR3 has 16 amino acids. The germline CDR1 and CDR2 sequences are MNHEY and SMNVEV (reference sequence). The CDR3: CASSLFKGRGNQPQHF. Written as DNA, the CDR3 is TGTGCCAGCAGTTTATTTAAGGGGCGAGGCAATCAGCCCCAGCATTTT.

V is TRBV15 and J is TRBJ2-2; 9 bases are a match to TRBD1. In germline, CDR1 is LNHNV, CDR2 YYDKDF (reference sequence). J gave up 1 base and V 0 bases, and 9 bases lay outside the gene matches. There are 19 residues in the CDR3. In DNA form, the CDR3 reads TGTGCCACCAGCAGAGACGCCGGGACAGGGAGAGGGAACACCGGGGAGCTGTTTTTT. Translating gives CATSRDAGTGRGNTGELFF.

The V and J genes are TRBV7-2 and TRBJ2-2, with TRBD2 identical over 13 bases. The CDR3 is 16 amino acids. After removal of 5 bases from V and 5 bases from J, the junction contained 5 bases not matched to a gene. Germline assignment: CDR1 SGHTA and CDR2 FQGNSA. The CDR3 DNA reads as TGTGCCAGCAGCCGACGGACTAGCGGGAGAACCGGGGAGCTGTTTTTT. As protein: CASSRRTSGRTGELFF.

The rearrangement links TRBV19 to TRBJ2-7, with 9 bases lining up with TRBD2. The CDR3 has 16 amino acids. CDR1 is LNHDA and CDR2 is SQIVND in the germline V gene (reference sequence). V lost 4 bases to trimming and J lost 0 bases; unmatched junction nucleotides: 7. The CDR3, as DNA: TGTGCCAGTAGTACGATAGCGGGAGACCGCTCCTACGAGCAGTACTTC. Its translation: CASSTIAGDRSYEQYF.

The rearrangement joins TRBV7-9 to TRBJ1-6, with D possibly being TRBD1 (6 bases). Trimming pared 5 bases from V and 4 bases from J, leaving 12 bases between. The CDR3 extends over 15 amino acids. From germline, CDR1 is SEHNR and CDR2 FQNEAQ (reference sequence). The CDR3 region is CASSPTGLYNSPLHF. The CDR3, as DNA: TGTGCCAGCAGCCCGACAGGCCTTTATAATTCACCCCTCCACTTT.

This clone was picked up a small number of times. The chain employs TRBV28 and TRBJ2-1; TRBD2 matches 7 bases. V lost 3 bases, J lost 5 bases, and 7 bases stayed unmatched. The CDR3 spans 15 residues. Germline CDR1 and CDR2: MDHEN and SYDVKM. The CDR3 reads CASSLGGSLNNEQFF. For the CDR3, the DNA is TGTGCCAGCAGTTTGGGAGGGTCGCTAAACAATGAGCAGTTCTTC. The full variable domain, rest sourced from reference TRBV28 and TRBJ2-1, is DVKVTQSSRYLVKRTGEKVFLECVQDMDHENMFWYRQDPGLGLRLIYFSYDVKMKEKGDIPEGYSVSREKKERFSLILESASTNQTSMYLCASSLGGSLNNEQFFGPGTRLTVL.

The chain combines TRBV5-1 with TRBJ2-1; TRBD1 is a possible D gene (6 bases). V lost 4 bases to trimming and J lost 3 bases, with 8 bases between them. This CDR3 is 13 amino acids long. Germline values: CDR1 SGHRS, CDR2 YFSETQ. The CDR3 spells CASSVQGYNEQFF. CDR3 bases: TGCGCCAGCAGCGTACAGGGCTACAATGAGCAGTTCTTC.

This clone was observed once. The gene calls are TRBV4-3 and TRBJ1-2; D remains unclear. CDR1 is LGHNA and CDR2 is YSLEER in the germline V gene. CDR3 length: 14 amino acids. The V end lost 0 bases, the J end lost 5 bases, and 10 bases lay between the germline ends. The DNA of the CDR3 is TGCGCCAGCAGCCAAGACAGGCCTGAGTATGGCTACACCTTC. As protein: CASSQDRPEYGYTF.

The chain employs TRBV19 and TRBJ2-3; 10 bases match TRBD2. This CDR3 contains 13 residues. V was clipped by 7 bases and J by 10 bases; unmatched bases: 8. Germline CDR1 reads LNHDA; CDR2 reads SQIVND (reference sequence). The CDR3 region has the DNA TGTGCCAGTATACCTAGCGGGAGTGAAGCGCAGTATTTT. Encoded protein: CASIPSGSEAQYF. The full variable domain, rest sourced from reference TRBV19 and TRBJ2-3, is DGGITQSPKYLFRKEGQNVTLSCEQNLNHDAMYWYRQDPGQGLRLIYYSQIVNDFQKGDIAEGYSVSREKKESFPLTVTSAQKNPTAFYLCASIPSGSEAQYFGPGTRLTVL.

This sequence joins TRBV27 and TRBJ2-1; D is possibly TRBD1 (6 bases). V lost 4 bases and J 6 bases, leaving 16 bases between the germline ends. CDR1 and CDR2 (germline): MNHEY, SMNVEV (reference sequence). This CDR3 contains 15 residues. The CDR3 is CASSWGQGRPNEQFF. The CDR3 DNA sequence: TGTGCCAGCAGTTGGGGGCAGGGGCGCCCCAATGAGCAGTTCTTC.